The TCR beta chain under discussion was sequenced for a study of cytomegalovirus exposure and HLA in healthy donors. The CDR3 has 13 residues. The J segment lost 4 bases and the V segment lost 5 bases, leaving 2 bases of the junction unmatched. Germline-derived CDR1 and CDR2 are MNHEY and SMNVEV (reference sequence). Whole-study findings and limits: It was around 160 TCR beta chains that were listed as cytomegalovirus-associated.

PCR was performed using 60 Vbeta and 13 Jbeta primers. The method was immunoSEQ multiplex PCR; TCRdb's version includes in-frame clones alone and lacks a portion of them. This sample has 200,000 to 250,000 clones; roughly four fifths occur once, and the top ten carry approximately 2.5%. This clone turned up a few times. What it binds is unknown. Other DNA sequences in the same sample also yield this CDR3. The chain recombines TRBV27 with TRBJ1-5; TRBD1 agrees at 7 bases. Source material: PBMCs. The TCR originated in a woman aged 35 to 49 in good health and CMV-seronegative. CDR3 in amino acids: CASSLQGNQPQHF. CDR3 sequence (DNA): TGTGCCAGCAGTCTACAGGGGAATCAGCCCCAGCATTTT.